This T cell receptor beta chain was captured in a study of regulatory T cells in long-lasting Graves disease. Regarding the study as a whole: Thyroid tissue went unstudied; only peripheral blood was examined.

Each CDR3 protein is one row after TCRdb ran MiXCR on the reads. Among about 1,000 distinct CDR3 sequences, approximately 80% were seen once, and the ten largest hold approximately 12%. As regards this clonotype: Its antigen is not identified.

The TCR library was made from RNA extracted from PBMCs. The patients included were those that came from an endocrinology department in Xi'an, China. This TCR was recovered from a woman aged 25 to 39 with Graves disease. Sequencing was performed on peripheral blood mononuclear cells (PBMCs), taken with antithyroid drug treatment, in newly diagnosed or persistent Graves disease (not recorded which).

CDR3 DNA sequence: TGTGCCATCAGTGAGCCGGACACATCCTACGAGCAGTACTTC. This encodes CAISEPDTSYEQYF. This chain uses TRBV10-3 with TRBJ2-7; D is possibly TRBD1 (5 bases). CDR1 and CDR2 from the germline V gene are ENHRY and SYGVKD. The CDR3 spans 14 residues. The V end lost 2 bases, the J end lost 1 base, and 9 bases lay between the germline ends.